Presented here are 24 T cell receptor beta chains from one specimen sequenced in a study of blood T cell repertoires in COVID-19. Clones were read by immunoSEQ multiplex PCR, and TCRdb kept only the in-frame ones, dropping some. The sample lists about 270,000 clones, around four fifths occurring once. Sequencing used peripheral blood. All receptors come from a woman in her forties or fifties with active or convalescent COVID-19.

The chain carries TRBV5-1 and TRBJ2-1; 8 positions match TRBD1. The junction had 10 bases not matched to a gene; V was cut back by 3 bases and J by 8 bases. The CDR3 is made up of 15 amino acids. CDR1 is SGHRS, CDR2 YFSETQ, per germline. The CDR3, as DNA: TGCGCCAGCAGCTCACAGGGGGATCGCATCGATGAGCAGTTCTTC. Its protein product is CASSSQGDRIDEQFF.

This chain links TRBV5-1 with TRBJ2-2; tentatively, D is TRBD2 (5 bases). The CDR3 contains 17 residues. The ends were cut back, 0 bases at V and 1 base at J, with 13 bases in the middle. Germline loops: CDR1 SGHRS, CDR2 YFSETQ. The CDR3 spells CASSLVAGQGNTGELFF. CDR3 DNA: TGCGCCAGCAGCTTGGTGGCGGGTCAAGGGAACACCGGGGAGCTGTTTTTT.

The chain recombines TRBV2 with TRBJ2-2, with D maybe TRBD2 (6 bases). V was shortened by 7 bases and J by 2 bases, with 14 bases between the two germline ends. The CDR3 covers 15 residues. CDR1 is SNHLY, CDR2 FYNNEI, per germline. The DNA of the CDR3 is TGTGCCAGCACCACGGAGGGTTCTAACACCGGGGAGCTGTTTTTT. Its protein is CASTTEGSNTGELFF.

This clone was seen a single time. The V gene is TRBV2, the J gene TRBJ2-6, with TRBD1 matching over 11 bases. The CDR3 sequence is 17 residues long. Germline trimming cut 6 bases from V and 3 bases from J; bases unmatched to any gene: 7. CDR1 and CDR2 (germline): SNHLY, FYNNEI. The CDR3 region has the DNA TGTGCCAGCAGCCGGGACAGGGGGAACTTTGGGGCCAACGTCCTGACTTTC. This translates into CASSRDRGNFGANVLTF.

CDR3 in DNA: TGTGCCAGTAGTATAGTTGGACACTCACTCTCTGGAAACACCATATATTTT. The encoded protein is CASSIVGHSLSGNTIYF. This chain links TRBV19 with TRBJ1-3, with D possibly matching TRBD1 (5 bases). Germline V gene sequence: CDR1 LNHDA, CDR2 SQIVND (reference sequence). V was cut by 1 base and J by 0 bases, with 13 bases left in between. The CDR3 is 17 amino acids.

The V and J genes are TRBV27 and TRBJ2-2; D remains ambiguous. CDR1 and CDR2 from the germline V gene are MNHEY and SMNVEV (reference sequence). The germline V and J ends were trimmed by 3 bases and 6 bases, with 2 bases remaining between them. The CDR3 totals 11 residues. The CDR3 DNA reads as TGTGCCAGCAGTTTCTCCGGGGAGCTGTTTTTT. The encoded protein is CASSFSGELFF.

V and J are TRBV27 and TRBJ1-6, with D maybe TRBD1 (5 bases). With 8 bases removed from V and 1 base from J, the gap between germline ends came to 12 bases. Germline V gene sequence: CDR1 MNHEY, CDR2 SMNVEV (reference sequence). This CDR3 comprises 15 residues. The DNA of the CDR3 is TGTGCCAGCGGGGCTGGGCCATCCTATAATTCACCCCTCCACTTT. Translation: CASGAGPSYNSPLHF.

The table lists this clone with many counts. This sequence joins TRBV4-2 and TRBJ2-1; TRBD1 might be the D (5 bases). CDR1 and CDR2 from the germline V gene are LGHNA and YNFKEQ. The V end lost 2 bases, the J end lost 5 bases, and 10 bases lay between the germline ends. The CDR3 has 14 residues. Here the CDR3 DNA reads TGTGCCAGCAGCCAACTTGACAGTAACAATGAGCAGTTCTTC. This sequence encodes CASSQLDSNNEQFF.

The rearrangement uses TRBV19 and TRBJ1-6; TRBD1 agrees at 7 bases. The ends lost 6 bases at V and 10 bases at J; junction bases unmatched: 6. CDR1 is LNHDA, CDR2 SQIVND, per germline (reference sequence). The length of the CDR3 is 13 residues. CDR3 DNA: TGTGCCAGTAGGGGACAGCCAGGGTCACCCCTCCACTTT. It is translated as CASRGQPGSPLHF.

A remark on this clone: Within the sample, other DNA sequences also encode this same CDR3. The V call is TRBV18, the J call TRBJ2-2; tentatively, D is TRBD1 (6 bases). The CDR3 loop spans 16 amino acids. CDR1 is KGHSH and CDR2 is LQKENI in the germline V gene. V lost 5 bases and J lost 2, with 15 bases in between. CDR3 coding DNA: TGTGCCAGCTCAGGGCCCGGGACACTTAACACCGGGGAGCTGTTTTTT. It codes for CASSGPGTLNTGELFF.

The rearrangement joins TRBV19 to TRBJ2-5; tentative D call: TRBD2 (6 bases). V lost 6 bases to trimming and J lost 1 base, with 9 bases between them. Germline V gene sequence: CDR1 LNHDA, CDR2 SQIVND (reference sequence). The CDR3 is 13 amino acids. This CDR3 reads CASRAGSQETQYF. Here the CDR3 DNA reads TGTGCCAGTAGGGCGGGGAGCCAAGAGACCCAGTACTTC.

The rearrangement joins TRBV10-3 to TRBJ2-1, with 9 positions matching TRBD2. Germline assignment: CDR1 ENHRY and CDR2 SYGVKD. With V trimmed by 5 bases and J by 12 bases, 14 bases remained unmatched. The CDR3 spans 15 residues. The CDR3 spells CAISPGAGGPMRQFF. In DNA, the CDR3 is TGTGCCATCAGTCCCGGCGCGGGAGGGCCAATGAGGCAGTTCTTC.

The J gene is TRBJ2-1, the V gene TRBV7-7, with 9 bases identical to TRBD2. The CDR3 runs 17 residues. Germline V gene lookup returns CDR1 SSHAT and CDR2 FNYEAQ (reference sequence). The V gene end was trimmed by 2 bases and the J gene end by 4 bases; junction bases not matched to a gene: 9. This CDR3 is CASSLSPRTSEYNEQFF. As DNA, the CDR3 is TGTGCCAGCAGCTTATCCCCCCGGACTAGCGAATACAATGAGCAGTTCTTC.

This clone was seen a few times. V gene TRBV5-1 combines with J gene TRBJ1-3, with D unclear. V lost 5 bases and J lost 0, with 9 bases in between. Germline V gives CDR1 SGHRS, CDR2 YFSETQ. This CDR3 comprises 14 residues. The CDR3 nucleotides are TGCGCCAGCAGGCTTACAAACTCTGGAAACACCATATATTTT. Translation: CASRLTNSGNTIYF.

The CDR3 reads CATSPTGDGNQPQHF. Here the CDR3 DNA reads TGTGCCACCAGCCCCACAGGGGATGGCAATCAGCCCCAGCATTTT. The genes are TRBV15 and TRBJ1-5; 7 bases align to TRBD1. The CDR3 extends over 15 amino acids. Trimming took 5 bases from V and 2 from J; bases not matched to a gene: 6. Per germline, CDR1 LNHNV and CDR2 YYDKDF (reference sequence).

V is TRBV2 and J is TRBJ1-1, with TRBD1 matching over 8 bases. V was pared by 6 bases and J by 3 bases, with 6 bases of the junction left unmatched. The CDR3 sequence is 14 residues long. CDR1 is SNHLY and CDR2 is FYNNEI in the germline V gene. In nucleotides, the CDR3 is TGTGCCAGCAGGCCAGGGGGCGCGGACACTGAAGCTTTCTTT. Translation gives CASRPGGADTEAFF.

This chain uses TRBV7-2 with TRBJ2-3, with TRBD2 matching 8 bases. V lost 1 base and J lost 6; bases outside the gene matches: 6. This CDR3 region has 15 residues. Germline CDR1 SGHTA, CDR2 FQGNSA. For the CDR3, the DNA is TGTGCCAGCAGCTTAGAGGCGGGAGGTTTCGATACGCAGTATTTT. This codes for CASSLEAGGFDTQYF.

The chain has TRBV10-3 and TRBJ1-6; 8 bases are a match to TRBD1. CDR3 length: 15 residues. With V trimmed by 4 bases and J by 5 bases, 4 bases remained unmatched. The germline gives CDR1 ENHRY, CDR2 SYGVKD. The CDR3 region is CAISAGQGDNSPLHF. Here the CDR3 DNA reads TGTGCCATCAGTGCTGGACAGGGAGATAATTCACCCCTCCACTTT.

The V and J genes are TRBV7-2 and TRBJ2-1; tentatively, D is TRBD2 (6 bases). Deletions cut 10 bases from V and 0 bases from J, with 13 bases between. Germline V CDR1 and CDR2: SGHTA, FQGNSA. The CDR3 has 14 residues. The CDR3 sequence: CAIISGSSYNEQFF. The CDR3 DNA reads TGTGCCATCATTAGCGGAAGCTCCTACAATGAGCAGTTCTTC.

The chain's CDR3 is CASSLSASGRPTSTGELFF. For the CDR3, the DNA is TGTGCCAGCAGTTTATCGGCTAGCGGCCGACCAACTTCCACCGGGGAGCTGTTTTTT. The gene calls are TRBV27 and TRBJ2-2, with 7 nucleotides matching TRBD2. J gave up 4 bases and V 0 bases, and 14 bases lay outside the gene matches. The length of the CDR3 is 19 residues. Germline V gives CDR1 MNHEY, CDR2 SMNVEV (reference sequence).

V gene TRBV5-1 combines with J gene TRBJ1-1, with 7 bases matching TRBD1. The germline gives CDR1 SGHRS, CDR2 YFSETQ. This CDR3 is built from 18 residues. The J segment lost 0 bases and the V segment lost 2 bases, leaving 13 bases of the junction unmatched. The CDR3 loop reads CASSFRSGDSFMNTEAFF. CDR3 nucleotides: TGCGCCAGCAGCTTCCGGTCGGGGGACAGTTTCATGAACACTGAAGCTTTCTTT.

This clone has only one observation. The rearrangement joins TRBV7-9 to TRBJ2-3; 13 bases are a match to TRBD2. The CDR3 loop spans 18 amino acids. Germline V gene sequence: CDR1 SEHNR, CDR2 FQNEAQ (reference sequence). V trimming: 5 bases; J trimming: 1 base; junction bases outside the gene matches: 9. CDR3 residues: CASSPGLAGEAGTDTQYF. The CDR3, as DNA: TGTGCCAGCAGCCCCGGACTAGCGGGAGAGGCGGGCACAGATACGCAGTATTTT.

This sequence joins TRBV19 and TRBJ1-1, with 11 bases identical to TRBD1. After removal of 4 bases from V and 4 bases from J, the junction contained 2 bases not matched to a gene. The CDR3 length is 14 residues. Looked up from germline, CDR1 is LNHDA and CDR2 is SQIVND (reference sequence). CDR3 coding DNA: TGTGCCAGTAGTACCGGGACAGGGGGCACTGAAGCTTTCTTT. Protein sequence: CASSTGTGGTEAFF.

The rearrangement links TRBV6-5 to TRBJ2-7, with TRBD2 matching 8 bases. Germline values: CDR1 MNHEY, CDR2 SVGAGI. The CDR3 covers 16 residues. V trimming: 2 bases; J trimming: 3 bases; junction bases outside the gene matches: 9. The CDR3 region has the DNA TGTGCCAGCAGTTACCTTTTAACGGGAGGGCTCTACGAGCAGTACTTC. It is translated as CASSYLLTGGLYEQYF.